The entry below gives a single T cell receptor (beta chain) sequence along with its context. This clonotype turned up a few times. Its target antigen remains unknown. Base qualities are not at hand, and no much larger clone is one base apart. This sample was taken from a study of vaccination and CD4 T cells after COVID-19 (dated 2022 in TCRdb). Regarding the complete study: The convalescent cohort comprised six males and four females, including two Hispanic individuals, seven Caucasians, two Asians and one multiracial person. Two doses of either the Pfizer-BioNTech BNT162b2 vaccine (n=8) or the Moderna mRNA-1273 vaccine (n=2) were administered to participants. Post-COVID blood samples from convalescent patients were collected a median of around 100 days after diagnosis, with a range of roughly 35 to 170 days. The time from the second vaccine dose to post-vaccine blood sampling had a median of approximately 72 days and ranged from about 14 to 241 days. Culture stimuli were overlapping spike peptide pools from SARS-CoV-2 and from the common cold coronaviruses HCoV-NL63, HCoV-OC43 and HCoV-229E. Control cultures used a CEFX viral epitope pool as positive control, an HIV-1 Nef peptide pool as negative control, or no peptide. In around 10 COVID-19 convalescent patients and a few infection-naive healthy vaccine recipients, researchers compared the spike-specific CD4+ TCR repertoire from before mRNA vaccination with the repertoire from after.

The treatment or condition tag for this specimen amounts to: approximately 9-day PBMC culture with coronavirus spike peptide pools or control peptides (ViraFEST assay). The study used the ViraFEST assay, which expanded antigen-specific T cells with peptide pools and then identified expanded clonotypes by TCR sequencing. The absence of prior SARS-CoV-2 infection in healthy vaccine recipients was confirmed by negative nucleocapsid antibody tests before and after vaccination. Each well held 2 million to 2.5 million PBMCs cultured with 9 to 10 ug/ml peptide pools in IMDM containing roughly 5% human AB serum and around 9 IU/ml IL-2. Half of the culture medium was replaced with fresh IL-2-containing medium on days 3 and 7. CD4+ T cells were isolated after less than twelve days of culture through negative selection using the EasySep CD4+ T cell isolation kit. Ficoll-Paque Plus gradient centrifugation was used to isolate PBMCs from whole blood, and the isolated PBMCs were then either used fresh or cryopreserved at -140C. Each culture condition was generally run in triplicate wells.

Libraries were prepared through PCR. At the Johns Hopkins FTIC core, DNA from the cultured CD4+ T cells underwent TCR sequencing with the Oncomine TCR Beta short-read assay. The QIAamp micro DNA kit was used to extract genomic DNA from the cultured CD4+ T cells. Oncomine TCR Beta libraries from cultured CD4+ T cells were pooled with unique dual indexes and sequenced on an Illumina iSeq 100. For the original study's pipeline: Non-productive sequences were filtered out, and CDR3s that did not start with C, did not end with F or W, or were shorter than 7 amino acids were discarded. The MANAFEST web application identified antigen-specific clonotypes by comparing peptide-stimulated wells against reference wells and other culture wells. To be called positive, a clone needed an FDR below 0.05, an odds ratio above 5, and a productive frequency above 0.1% in at least two of three replicate wells. Clonotypes that were significantly expanded in both SARS-CoV-2 spike wells and at least one common cold coronavirus spike condition were defined as cross-reactive. Using R version 3.6.1, CDR3 homology was evaluated through Levenshtein distances (stringdist) along with unrooted phylogenetic trees (ape). The public reads were reprocessed in TCRdb via fastp at Q25 and MiXCR, keeping in-frame beta chains. Identical CDR3 proteins give one entry, which carries the most common genes and DNA. The V and J calls follow TCRdb's processing rather than the paper's. The sample data list about 13,000 distinct CDR3 sequences, and roughly 27% of these were observed just once. The top ten hold around 20% of the sample.

Relative to germline, V is 3 bases shorter and J is 0 bases shorter, with 9 bases between their ends. CDR1 SGHRS and CDR2 YFSETQ were looked up in the germline V gene. The CDR3, from cysteine to phenylalanine, totals 14 residues. The CDR3 DNA has 42 bases and is translated from base 1. Overall results and qualifications from the work: Although the median number of SARS-CoV-2-reactive clonotypes went up from roughly 22 after infection to roughly 40 after vaccination, the increase was not significant. In convalescent patients, a median approximately 83% of post-vaccine SARS-CoV-2-reactive clones were detected only after vaccination, and vaccine-specific priming was suggested by this finding. Nearly all vaccine-specific clones in convalescent patients (304 of 307) were mono-reactive for SARS-CoV-2 spike rather than cross-reactive with common cold coronaviruses. Relatively few convalescent patients were included in the study, and early timepoints after natural infection were not analyzed.

The clonotype comes from a human donor who received a COVID-19 vaccine. Here the chain combines TRBV5-1 and TRBJ1-1, with the D gene call left open. Sequences were derived from CD4+ T cells from blood, cultured in vitro, sampled before SARS-CoV-2 vaccination. The CDR3 amino acid sequence is: CASSSQVMNTEAFF. The DNA is TGCGCCAGCAGCTCCCAGGTAATGAACACTGAAGCTTTCTTT.